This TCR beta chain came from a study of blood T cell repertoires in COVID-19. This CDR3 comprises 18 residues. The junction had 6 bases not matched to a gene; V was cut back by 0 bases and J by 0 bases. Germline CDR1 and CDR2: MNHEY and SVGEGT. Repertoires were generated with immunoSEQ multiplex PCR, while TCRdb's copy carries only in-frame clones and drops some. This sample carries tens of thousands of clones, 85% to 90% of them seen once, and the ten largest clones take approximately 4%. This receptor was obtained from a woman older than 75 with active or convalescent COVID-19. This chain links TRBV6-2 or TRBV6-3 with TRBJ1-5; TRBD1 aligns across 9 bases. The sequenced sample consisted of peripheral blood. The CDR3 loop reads CASSYSSGTGHSNQPQHF. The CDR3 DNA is TGTGCCAGCAGTTACTCCTCCGGGACAGGGCATAGCAATCAGCCCCAGCATTTT.